Listed here are 4 T cell receptor beta chains from one sample, sequenced in a study of T cell repertoires in cytomegalovirus infection. TCRdb analysed the reads with MiXCR anew, one entry per CDR3 protein. Altogether about 68,000 distinct CDR3 sequences are present, more than 20% being singletons, with the ten largest covering roughly three quarters. No antigen is known for these receptors. What was sequenced was PBMCs, sequenced either directly or after in vitro stimulation (not recorded which). All receptors derive from a human donor in good health (CMV status not recorded). Some clones in this sample may be carry-over from other donors' samples.

The chain is built from TRBV24-1 and TRBJ1-2; D perhaps matches TRBD1 (5 bases). Trimming stripped 9 bases from V and 4 bases from J, with 8 bases between. Per the germline V gene, CDR1 is KGHDR and CDR2 is SFDVKD. This CDR3 is built from 11 residues. The chain's CDR3 is CATEQGYGYTF. Written as DNA, the CDR3 is TGTGCCACCGAGCAGGGCTATGGCTACACCTTC.

J is TRBJ1-2 and V is TRBV7-9, with a tentative D call TRBD1 (6 bases). From germline, CDR1 is SEHNR and CDR2 FQNEAQ (reference sequence). V gave up 5 bases and J gave up 4 bases, with 17 bases separating them. The CDR3 is made up of 15 amino acids. CDR3 DNA: TGTGCCAGCAGCCCAGGAGGGGGAGAAAGCTATGGCTACACCTTC. Amino acids: CASSPGGGESYGYTF.

This clonotype was found many times. The chain has TRBV28 and TRBJ2-3; D may correspond to TRBD1 or TRBD2 (5 bases each). Germline V gives CDR1 MDHEN, CDR2 SYDVKM. The CDR3 loop spans 15 amino acids. The V and J ends lost 6 bases and 1 base respectively, with 14 bases between them. The CDR3 region is CASSPRGRGTDTQYF. CDR3 nucleotide sequence: TGTGCCAGCAGCCCGAGGGGCCGGGGCACAGATACGCAGTATTTT. The variable domain in full, with the rest retrieved from reference TRBV28 and TRBJ2-3, is DVKVTQSSRYLVKRTGEKVFLECVQDMDHENMFWYRQDPGLGLRLIYFSYDVKMKEKGDIPEGYSVSREKKERFSLILESASTNQTSMYLCASSPRGRGTDTQYFGPGTRLTVL.

This clonotype appeared a few times. The chain couples TRBV29-1 to TRBJ2-5, with TRBD1 identical over 10 bases. J lost 4 bases, V lost 2 bases, and 4 bases had no gene match. The V gene's germline CDR1 is SQVTM and CDR2 ANQGSEA. The CDR3 spans 14 residues. In DNA form, the CDR3 reads TGCAGCGTTGAAACGGGACAGGGGTTAGAGACCCAGTACTTC. Protein sequence: CSVETGQGLETQYF.